These T cell receptor beta chains were read from a single sample in a study of blood T cell repertoires in COVID-19. The assay was immunoSEQ multiplex PCR, and TCRdb's table has in-frame clones only and misses some. The data contain approximately 100,000 clones, approximately 86% of them singletons. Sequencing was done on a sample of PBMCs or T cells enriched from blood (not recorded which). The receptors were gathered from a woman in her 50s who had recovered from COVID-19. Each CDR3 is given with its conserved first and last residue. Fields, in order: clone size, V gene, D gene, J gene, CDR3 protein, CDR3 DNA. The D gene is left open where the match is weak. Rows give clone size only sometimes, using once, few, many, or a class for an expanded clone.

abundance: .; v_gene: TRBV5-1; d_gene: TRBD2; j_gene: TRBJ2-3; CDR3aa: CASRLGTSGQRDTQYF; CDR3nt: TGCGCCAGCAGGTTGGGAACTAGCGGGCAAAGAGATACGCAGTATTTT
abundance: .; v_gene: TRBV29-1; d_gene: .; j_gene: TRBJ2-7; CDR3aa: CSVDQGMDEQYF; CDR3nt: TGCAGCGTTGACCAGGGTATGGACGAGCAGTACTTC
abundance: .; v_gene: TRBV6-5; d_gene: .; j_gene: TRBJ2-5; CDR3aa: CASSYGSGSETQYF; CDR3nt: TGTGCCAGCAGTTATGGAAGCGGATCAGAGACCCAGTACTTC
abundance: few; v_gene: TRBV10-3; d_gene: .; j_gene: TRBJ2-7; CDR3aa: CAISESGRGYEQYF; CDR3nt: TGTGCCATCAGTGAGTCGGGAAGGGGCTACGAGCAGTACTTC
abundance: .; v_gene: TRBV7-9; d_gene: TRBD1; j_gene: TRBJ1-6; CDR3aa: CASSQTGTGISPLHF; CDR3nt: TGTGCCAGCAGCCAAACCGGGACAGGAATATCACCCCTCCACTTT
abundance: .; v_gene: TRBV19; d_gene: TRBD1; j_gene: TRBJ1-1; CDR3aa: CASSGGGQVNTEAFF; CDR3nt: TGTGCCAGTAGTGGGGGGGGACAGGTTAACACTGAAGCTTTCTTT
abundance: .; v_gene: TRBV27; d_gene: TRBD2; j_gene: TRBJ2-7; CDR3aa: CASSPGLAGGGLYEQYF; CDR3nt: TGTGCCAGCAGTCCCGGACTAGCGGGAGGCGGATTGTACGAGCAGTACTTC
abundance: .; v_gene: TRBV23-1; d_gene: TRBD2; j_gene: TRBJ2-1; CDR3aa: CASSHFPSAGGPHNEQFF; CDR3nt: TGCGCCAGCAGTCATTTCCCCTCAGCGGGAGGGCCCCACAATGAGCAGTTCTTC
abundance: .; v_gene: TRBV7-8; d_gene: .; j_gene: TRBJ1-5; CDR3aa: CASSLVFQGRFNQPQHF; CDR3nt: TGTGCCAGCAGCTTAGTTTTCCAGGGCCGTTTCAATCAGCCCCAGCATTTT
abundance: .; v_gene: TRBV18; d_gene: TRBD1; j_gene: TRBJ1-1; CDR3aa: CASSPNQGEMNTEAFF; CDR3nt: TGTGCCAGCTCACCAAACCAGGGGGAAATGAACACTGAAGCTTTCTTT
abundance: few; v_gene: TRBV5-5; d_gene: .; j_gene: TRBJ2-5; CDR3aa: CASSYQGETQYF; CDR3nt: TGTGCCAGCAGCTACCAGGGGGAGACCCAGTACTTC
abundance: .; v_gene: TRBV6-2/TRBV6-3; d_gene: .; j_gene: TRBJ2-4; CDR3aa: CASSSSGQAKNIQYF; CDR3nt: TGTGCCAGCAGTTCCTCGGGACAAGCGAAAAACATTCAGTACTTC
abundance: .; v_gene: TRBV2; d_gene: TRBD2; j_gene: TRBJ2-1; CDR3aa: CASSAGTSGGIREQFF; CDR3nt: TGTGCCAGCAGCGCCGGGACTAGCGGGGGGATCCGGGAGCAGTTCTTC
abundance: .; v_gene: TRBV10-3; d_gene: .; j_gene: TRBJ1-1; CDR3aa: CAISEDTEIEAFF; CDR3nt: TGTGCCATCAGTGAGGACACAGAAATTGAAGCTTTCTTT
abundance: .; v_gene: TRBV2; d_gene: TRBD1; j_gene: TRBJ1-1; CDR3aa: CASSVERGHTEAFF; CDR3nt: TGTGCCAGCAGTGTGGAAAGGGGGCACACTGAAGCTTTCTTT
abundance: .; v_gene: TRBV30; d_gene: .; j_gene: TRBJ1-6; CDR3aa: CAWNWGTKRGYNSPLHF; CDR3nt: TGTGCCTGGAATTGGGGGACAAAACGGGGTTATAATTCACCCCTCCACTTT
abundance: .; v_gene: TRBV4-1; d_gene: .; j_gene: TRBJ2-3; CDR3aa: CASSSPGTDTQYF; CDR3nt: TGCGCCAGCAGCTCCCCCGGCACAGATACGCAGTATTTT
abundance: .; v_gene: TRBV6-5; d_gene: .; j_gene: TRBJ2-1; CDR3aa: CAVAGYNEQFF; CDR3nt: TGTGCCGTTGCGGGGTACAATGAGCAGTTCTTC
abundance: once; v_gene: TRBV7-2; d_gene: .; j_gene: TRBJ1-2; CDR3aa: CASSRSGGLGYTF; CDR3nt: TGTGCCAGCAGTCGCAGTGGGGGCTTGGGCTACACCTTC
abundance: .; v_gene: TRBV19; d_gene: TRBD1; j_gene: TRBJ2-2; CDR3aa: CASSRGQLYTGELFF; CDR3nt: TGTGCCAGTAGCCGGGGACAGCTATACACCGGGGAGCTGTTTTTT
abundance: .; v_gene: TRBV5-1; d_gene: .; j_gene: TRBJ1-4; CDR3aa: CASSLEAVSANEKLFF; CDR3nt: TGCGCCAGCAGCTTGGAGGCGGTCTCGGCTAATGAAAAACTGTTTTTT
abundance: .; v_gene: TRBV11-2; d_gene: TRBD1; j_gene: TRBJ1-2; CDR3aa: CASSPGTGGSHGYTF; CDR3nt: TGTGCCAGCAGCCCCGGGACAGGGGGCTCACATGGCTACACCTTC
abundance: once; v_gene: TRBV2; d_gene: .; j_gene: TRBJ1-1; CDR3aa: CASRRQAEAFF; CDR3nt: TGTGCCAGCAGACGACAGGCTGAAGCTTTCTTT
abundance: .; v_gene: TRBV28; d_gene: TRBD1; j_gene: TRBJ1-2; CDR3aa: CASRPGTGVRGYTF; CDR3nt: TGTGCCAGCAGGCCCGGGACAGGGGTACGAGGCTACACCTTC
abundance: .; v_gene: TRBV6-5; d_gene: TRBD2; j_gene: TRBJ2-1; CDR3aa: CASSPTSAYNEQFF; CDR3nt: TGTGCCAGCAGTCCGACTAGCGCCTACAATGAGCAGTTCTTC
abundance: .; v_gene: TRBV3-1/TRBV3-2; d_gene: .; j_gene: TRBJ2-3; CDR3aa: CASSQTRPSTDTQYF; CDR3nt: TGTGCCAGCAGCCAGACTAGGCCTAGCACAGATACGCAGTATTTT
abundance: .; v_gene: TRBV28; d_gene: TRBD1; j_gene: TRBJ2-5; CDR3aa: CASSLSTGVETQYF; CDR3nt: TGTGCCAGCAGTTTATCAACAGGGGTAGAGACCCAGTACTTC
abundance: .; v_gene: TRBV28; d_gene: TRBD1; j_gene: TRBJ1-4; CDR3aa: CASRSGTGGEKLFF; CDR3nt: TGTGCCAGCAGGTCCGGGACAGGGGGCGAAAAACTGTTTTTT
abundance: .; v_gene: TRBV27; d_gene: .; j_gene: TRBJ1-5; CDR3aa: CASSPPGTINQPQHF; CDR3nt: TGTGCCAGCAGCCCCCCCGGGACAATCAATCAGCCCCAGCATTTT
abundance: .; v_gene: TRBV3-1/TRBV3-2; d_gene: .; j_gene: TRBJ1-1; CDR3aa: CASSHSGSGNTEAFF; CDR3nt: TGTGCCAGCAGCCACTCTGGAAGCGGGAACACTGAAGCTTTCTTT
abundance: once; v_gene: TRBV7-9; d_gene: TRBD1; j_gene: TRBJ2-7; CDR3aa: CASSLRQGMDEQYF; CDR3nt: TGTGCCAGCAGTTTAAGACAGGGGATGGACGAGCAGTACTTC
abundance: .; v_gene: TRBV27; d_gene: TRBD1; j_gene: TRBJ1-2; CDR3aa: CASRNRGWDYGYTF; CDR3nt: TGTGCCAGCAGGAACAGGGGATGGGACTATGGCTACACCTTC
abundance: .; v_gene: TRBV7-2; d_gene: TRBD1; j_gene: TRBJ1-2; CDR3aa: CASSFGQGARGSYTF; CDR3nt: TGTGCCAGCAGCTTTGGACAGGGGGCGCGGGGTAGCTACACCTTC
abundance: .; v_gene: TRBV28; d_gene: .; j_gene: TRBJ1-6; CDR3aa: CASSPPGQGLSSPLHF; CDR3nt: TGTGCCAGCAGTCCCCCAGGGCAGGGGTTGAGTTCACCCCTCCACTTT
abundance: .; v_gene: TRBV7-8; d_gene: .; j_gene: TRBJ2-7; CDR3aa: CASSHPRGSLGEQYF; CDR3nt: TGTGCCAGCAGCCACCCCCGCGGGTCCCTGGGGGAGCAGTACTTC
abundance: .; v_gene: TRBV28; d_gene: TRBD2; j_gene: TRBJ2-1; CDR3aa: CASSFGLAEQFF; CDR3nt: TGTGCCAGCAGTTTTGGACTAGCAGAGCAGTTCTTC
abundance: .; v_gene: TRBV27; d_gene: .; j_gene: TRBJ2-2; CDR3aa: CASPVGAGGSSSPGELFF; CDR3nt: TGTGCCAGCCCCGTGGGGGCCGGAGGCAGTTCGTCTCCCGGGGAGCTGTTTTTT
abundance: .; v_gene: TRBV6-5; d_gene: .; j_gene: TRBJ2-7; CDR3aa: CASSYLDGIYEQYF; CDR3nt: TGTGCCAGCAGTTACCTTGACGGGATATACGAGCAGTACTTC
abundance: .; v_gene: TRBV4-2; d_gene: .; j_gene: TRBJ1-2; CDR3aa: CASSQGTGYSRGYTF; CDR3nt: TGTGCCAGCAGCCAAGGCACAGGGTATTCGCGGGGCTACACCTTC
abundance: .; v_gene: TRBV19; d_gene: .; j_gene: TRBJ1-2; CDR3aa: CASSIKWTPNYGYTF; CDR3nt: TGTGCCAGTAGTATAAAGTGGACACCTAACTATGGCTACACCTTC
abundance: .; v_gene: TRBV2; d_gene: TRBD1; j_gene: TRBJ1-1; CDR3aa: CASSGDRARMGTEAFF; CDR3nt: TGTGCCAGCTCAGGGGACAGGGCCAGAATGGGCACTGAAGCTTTCTTT
abundance: .; v_gene: TRBV11-2; d_gene: .; j_gene: TRBJ2-7; CDR3aa: CASSGIRVTETYEQYF; CDR3nt: TGTGCCAGCAGCGGCATTCGTGTGACAGAGACCTACGAGCAGTACTTC
abundance: .; v_gene: TRBV27; d_gene: .; j_gene: TRBJ2-7; CDR3aa: CASSQGPYYEQYF; CDR3nt: TGTGCCAGCAGTCAGGGCCCCTATTACGAGCAGTACTTC
abundance: .; v_gene: TRBV27; d_gene: TRBD1; j_gene: TRBJ1-4; CDR3aa: CASSLDRGGEKLFF; CDR3nt: TGTGCCAGCAGTCTAGACAGGGGAGGCGAAAAACTGTTTTTT
abundance: once; v_gene: TRBV12-2; d_gene: .; j_gene: TRBJ2-5; CDR3aa: CASRLKRETQYF; CDR3nt: TGTGCAAGTCGCCTTAAGAGGGAGACCCAGTACTTC
abundance: .; v_gene: TRBV6-4; d_gene: TRBD2; j_gene: TRBJ2-3; CDR3aa: CASSEGGGGRRTDTQYF; CDR3nt: TGTGCCAGCAGTGAAGGTGGCGGGGGGCGCCGGACAGATACGCAGTATTTT
abundance: .; v_gene: TRBV5-1; d_gene: .; j_gene: TRBJ2-1; CDR3aa: CASSLEAGTYNEQFF; CDR3nt: TGCGCCAGCAGCTTGGAGGCGGGGACCTACAATGAGCAGTTCTTC
abundance: .; v_gene: TRBV6-5; d_gene: TRBD1; j_gene: TRBJ2-2; CDR3aa: CASIWTGQATGELFF; CDR3nt: TGTGCCAGCATCTGGACAGGCCAGGCCACCGGGGAGCTGTTTTTT
abundance: .; v_gene: TRBV24-1; d_gene: TRBD2; j_gene: TRBJ2-2; CDR3aa: CATSERKLAGGNTGELFF; CDR3nt: TGTGCCACCAGTGAACGAAAACTAGCGGGAGGGAATACCGGGGAGCTGTTTTTT
abundance: .; v_gene: TRBV19; d_gene: TRBD2; j_gene: TRBJ2-1; CDR3aa: CASSVTSGRDSYNEQFF; CDR3nt: TGTGCCAGTAGTGTTACTAGCGGGAGAGACTCCTACAATGAGCAGTTCTTC
abundance: .; v_gene: TRBV25-1; d_gene: TRBD1; j_gene: TRBJ2-7; CDR3aa: CASSAGTVYEQYF; CDR3nt: TGTGCCAGCAGTGCCGGGACAGTCTACGAGCAGTACTTC
abundance: .; v_gene: TRBV19; d_gene: .; j_gene: TRBJ1-5; CDR3aa: CASSFTGDQPQHF; CDR3nt: TGTGCCAGTAGTTTTACCGGGGATCAGCCCCAGCATTTT
abundance: .; v_gene: TRBV11-2; d_gene: .; j_gene: TRBJ2-7; CDR3aa: CASSLDLSEQYF; CDR3nt: TGTGCCAGCAGCTTAGATCTCTCCGAGCAGTACTTC
abundance: .; v_gene: TRBV5-8; d_gene: .; j_gene: TRBJ2-3; CDR3aa: CASSLGRAGPGTDTQYF; CDR3nt: TGTGCCAGCAGCTTGGGCAGGGCAGGGCCCGGCACAGATACGCAGTATTTT
abundance: .; v_gene: TRBV28; d_gene: TRBD1; j_gene: TRBJ2-2; CDR3aa: CASRPRGGGFTGELFF; CDR3nt: TGTGCCAGCAGACCCCGAGGGGGCGGGTTCACCGGGGAGCTGTTTTTT
abundance: .; v_gene: TRBV5-6; d_gene: TRBD1; j_gene: TRBJ1-2; CDR3aa: CASSRRTGAGYGYTF; CDR3nt: TGTGCCAGCAGCCGGCGGACAGGTGCGGGCTATGGCTACACCTTC
abundance: .; v_gene: TRBV24-1; d_gene: .; j_gene: TRBJ2-1; CDR3aa: CATSDPRVGAGLGNEQFF; CDR3nt: TGTGCCACCAGTGATCCCCGCGTAGGAGCGGGTCTTGGGAATGAGCAGTTCTTC
abundance: .; v_gene: TRBV10-1; d_gene: TRBD1; j_gene: TRBJ2-3; CDR3aa: CASSDLRTGQGDTQYF; CDR3nt: TGCGCCAGCAGTGATCTCCGGACAGGGCAAGGAGATACGCAGTATTTT
abundance: few; v_gene: TRBV7-9; d_gene: .; j_gene: TRBJ1-6; CDR3aa: CASSFQGRNSPLHF; CDR3nt: TGTGCCAGCAGCTTCCAGGGGCGGAATTCACCCCTCCACTTT
abundance: .; v_gene: TRBV27; d_gene: .; j_gene: TRBJ1-1; CDR3aa: CPPRGGRNEAFF; CDR3nt: TGTCCTCCGAGGGGGGGGCGAAATGAAGCTTTCTTT